The 21 T cell receptor beta chains reported below all come from one sample, sequenced in a study of blood T cell repertoires in COVID-19. TCRdb keeps only in-frame clones here, not all; method: immunoSEQ multiplex PCR. The sample records roughly 68,000 clones, 82% being singletons. Material: peripheral blood. The source of these receptors is an elderly man with active COVID-19.

V is TRBV5-5 and J is TRBJ1-2; the D gene is possibly TRBD1 (5 bases). Germline CDR1 reads SGHKS; CDR2 reads YYEKEE (reference sequence). V lost 3 bases to trimming and J lost 4 bases, with 16 bases between them. The CDR3 length is 15 residues. CDR3 nucleotides: TGTGCCAGCAGCTCGGCCGGAACTGACAGCTATGGCTACACCTTC. It encodes CASSSAGTDSYGYTF.

V gene TRBV5-1 combines with J gene TRBJ1-2; 8 bases fit TRBD1. J was trimmed by 3 bases and V by 4 bases; bases with no gene match: 11. The CDR3 length is 16 residues. Germline V CDR1 and CDR2: SGHRS, YFSETQ. The CDR3: CASSIEGAGGHYGYTF. The CDR3, as DNA: TGCGCCAGCAGCATTGAGGGGGCAGGGGGCCACTATGGCTACACCTTC.

The chain employs TRBV9 and TRBJ1-1; TRBD1 agrees at 8 bases. The CDR3 is made up of 15 amino acids. Germline V gives CDR1 SGDLS, CDR2 YYNGEE. The V and J ends lost 0 bases and 6 bases, in that order; junction bases with no gene match: 7. The CDR3 coding sequence is TGTGCCAGCAGCGTAGTTGGGACAGGAGGATCTGAAGCTTTCTTT. The encoded protein is CASSVVGTGGSEAFF.

The chain joins TRBV15 to TRBJ2-7, with TRBD2 matching 11 bases. The ends lost 6 bases at V and 2 bases at J; junction bases unmatched: 9. The CDR3 runs 16 residues. CDR1 and CDR2 from the germline V gene are LNHNV and YYDKDF (reference sequence). CDR3 sequence reads: CATSGRGTSGTYEQYF. CDR3 bases: TGTGCCACCAGTGGACGAGGGACTAGCGGTACCTACGAGCAGTACTTC.

This sequence joins TRBV7-9 and TRBJ1-1; TRBD1 agrees at 8 bases. V dropped 5 bases and J dropped 0; count of bases not matched to a gene: 5. The CDR3 covers 15 residues. Per the germline V gene, CDR1 is SEHNR and CDR2 is FQNEAQ (reference sequence). CDR3 in amino acids: CASSQRQGMNTEAFF. CDR3 nucleotide sequence: TGTGCCAGCAGCCAAAGACAGGGGATGAACACTGAAGCTTTCTTT.

The V call is TRBV11-3, the J call TRBJ2-1, with no clear D. In germline, CDR1 is SGHNT, CDR2 YENEEA. This CDR3 contains 13 residues. The ends were cut back, 2 bases at V and 6 bases at J, with 8 bases in the middle. The CDR3 bases are TGTGCCAGCAGCTTAAACAACGTCAATGAGCAGTTCTTC. Amino acid sequence: CASSLNNVNEQFF.

This sequence joins TRBV25-1 and TRBJ1-5; 7 nucleotides agree with TRBD1. Germline V gene lookup returns CDR1 MGHDK and CDR2 SYGVNS. After removal of 3 bases from V and 0 bases from J, the junction contained 11 bases not matched to a gene. CDR3 length: 18 amino acids. The CDR3, as DNA: TGTGCCAGCAGTGACTCGACAGGGTCGGCCCTTAGCAATCAGCCCCAGCATTTT. Its protein is CASSDSTGSALSNQPQHF.

The chain couples TRBV29-1 to TRBJ1-2, with 12 bases lining up with TRBD1. CDR1 SQVTM and CDR2 ANQGSEA come from the germline V gene. After removal of 6 bases from V and 7 bases from J, the junction contained 12 bases not matched to a gene. The CDR3 is 15 residues long. The CDR3 nucleotides read TGCAGCGTGGCCCGGGACAGGGGGCGAGGGGTTGGCTACACCTTC. Residues: CSVARDRGRGVGYTF.

This clone was detected only a few times. The CDR3 loop reads CASGGQEYGYTF. The CDR3 nucleotides are TGTGCCAGCGGCGGACAGGAGTATGGCTACACCTTC. The gene calls are TRBV7-3 and TRBJ1-2; TRBD1 agrees at 7 bases. The CDR3 length is 12 residues. The V and J ends lost 8 bases and 5 bases, in that order; junction bases with no gene match: 5. Germline CDR1 is SGHTA and CDR2 is FQGTGA.

In this sample, this clone turned up once. The rearrangement links TRBV19 to TRBJ1-1, with 8 bases aligning to TRBD1. Germline V lookup: CDR1 LNHDA, CDR2 SQIVND (reference sequence). This CDR3 has 15 amino acids. V was pared by 5 bases and J by 3 bases, with 8 bases of the junction left unmatched. CDR3 DNA sequence: TGTGCCAGTAGTGAAGGACAGGGTGGGGACACTGAAGCTTTCTTT. Its translation: CASSEGQGGDTEAFF.

The sample holds a few counts of this clone. The gene calls are TRBV13 and TRBJ2-2; 7 bases match TRBD2. Germline CDR1 PRHDT, CDR2 FYEKMQ (reference sequence). The CDR3 is made up of 16 amino acids. The V and J ends lost 5 bases and 2 bases, in that order; junction bases with no gene match: 8. The CDR3 loop reads CASSARGSLNTGELFF. The CDR3 DNA reads TGTGCCAGCAGCGCCCGCGGGAGCCTTAACACCGGGGAGCTGTTTTTT.

The chain employs TRBV18 and TRBJ2-1; 9 nucleotides line up with TRBD1. CDR3 length: 17 residues. V was clipped by 3 bases and J by 6 bases; unmatched bases: 12. CDR1 and CDR2 from the germline V gene are KGHSH and LQKENI. The CDR3 region has the DNA TGTGCCAGCTCACCCGAGATCGACAGGGGGTACCCCAATGAGCAGTTCTTC. Protein: CASSPEIDRGYPNEQFF.

This clone was observed a single time. The CDR3, as DNA: TGTGCCAGCAGCCAAGGTATCTACGAGCAGTACTTC. Amino acids: CASSQGIYEQYF. The chain carries TRBV3-1 (or the pseudogene TRBV3-2) and TRBJ2-7; D gene ambiguous. The germline CDR1 and CDR2 sequences are LGHDT and YNNKEL (reference sequence). The CDR3 is made up of 12 amino acids. V shed 1 base and J shed 3 bases, with 4 bases lying between them.

This chain links TRBV29-1 with TRBJ2-2; 9 nucleotides line up with TRBD1. The CDR3 spans 14 residues. The ends lost 7 bases at V and 5 bases at J; junction bases unmatched: 8. Looked up from germline, CDR1 is SQVTM and CDR2 is ANQGSEA. CDR3 loop: CSGNRGPGTGELFF. The CDR3 DNA follows: TGCAGCGGCAACAGGGGGCCTGGGACCGGGGAGCTGTTTTTT.

The chain uses TRBV3-1 (or the pseudogene TRBV3-2) and TRBJ2-5; TRBD2 aligns across 14 bases. This CDR3 is built from 19 residues. Germline V gene lookup returns CDR1 LGHDT and CDR2 YNNKEL (reference sequence). J lost 5 bases, V lost 5 bases, and 16 bases had no gene match. CDR3 amino acids: CASSEAGGLAGVYGETQYF. The CDR3 nucleotides read TGTGCCAGCAGCGAGGCTGGGGGACTAGCGGGGGTCTACGGGGAGACCCAGTACTTC.

The chain combines TRBV18 with TRBJ2-3; perhaps TRBD2 as D (5 bases). Germline CDR1 KGHSH, CDR2 LQKENI. Trimming stripped 2 bases from V and 2 bases from J, with 14 bases between. This CDR3 is 16 amino acids long. The CDR3 is CASSPKDFSHTDTQYF. The CDR3 nucleotides read TGTGCCAGCTCACCAAAGGACTTCTCTCACACAGATACGCAGTATTTT.

The chain joins TRBV5-1 to TRBJ1-6, with a weak D call TRBD1 (6 bases). Looked up from germline, CDR1 is SGHRS and CDR2 is YFSETQ. Trimming pared 4 bases from V and 9 bases from J, leaving 14 bases between. The CDR3 length is 14 residues. The CDR3 DNA reads as TGCGCCAGCAGCGGGGGGGCGCCTGGTTCACCCCTCCACTTT. Its protein product is CASSGGAPGSPLHF.

The chain has TRBV21-1 and TRBJ2-5; TRBD1 is taken as the D call from the table, unchecked against the DNA. TRBV21-1 is a pseudogene segment. The CDR3 totals 17 residues. CDR3 region: CASSKAPEKDIQETQYF. CDR3 in DNA: TGTGCCAGCAGCAAAGCTCCTGAAAAGGACATCCAAGAGACCCAGTACTTC.

This clone showed up just a few times. The chain is built from TRBV9 and TRBJ1-2, with 10 bases identical to TRBD1. Germline V gene sequence: CDR1 SGDLS, CDR2 YYNGEE. The CDR3 contains 15 residues. V shed 2 bases, J shed 6 bases, and the junction held 7 bases outside the gene matches. This chain's CDR3 is CASSVGGTGAHGYTF. DNA of the CDR3: TGTGCCAGCAGCGTGGGGGGGACAGGGGCCCATGGCTACACCTTC.

This rearrangement joins TRBV3-1 (or the pseudogene TRBV3-2) to TRBJ1-2, with TRBD1 matching 12 bases. Germline assignment: CDR1 LGHDT and CDR2 YNNKEL (reference sequence). The CDR3 has 14 amino acids. With V trimmed by 5 bases and J by 8 bases, 6 bases remained unmatched. In nucleotides, the CDR3 is TGTGCCAGCAGCTTGGGACAGGGGGCGCGGGGCTACACCTTC. The encoded protein is CASSLGQGARGYTF.

The chain joins TRBV7-2 to TRBJ1-6; 9 positions match TRBD1. The CDR3 totals 16 residues. Per the germline V gene, CDR1 is SGHTA and CDR2 is FQGNSA. V lost 2 bases and J lost 9; bases outside the gene matches: 8. CDR3 bases: TGTGCCAGCAGCTTATCCTCCGGGACAGGGAGTTCACCCCTCCACTTT. Its translation is CASSLSSGTGSSPLHF.